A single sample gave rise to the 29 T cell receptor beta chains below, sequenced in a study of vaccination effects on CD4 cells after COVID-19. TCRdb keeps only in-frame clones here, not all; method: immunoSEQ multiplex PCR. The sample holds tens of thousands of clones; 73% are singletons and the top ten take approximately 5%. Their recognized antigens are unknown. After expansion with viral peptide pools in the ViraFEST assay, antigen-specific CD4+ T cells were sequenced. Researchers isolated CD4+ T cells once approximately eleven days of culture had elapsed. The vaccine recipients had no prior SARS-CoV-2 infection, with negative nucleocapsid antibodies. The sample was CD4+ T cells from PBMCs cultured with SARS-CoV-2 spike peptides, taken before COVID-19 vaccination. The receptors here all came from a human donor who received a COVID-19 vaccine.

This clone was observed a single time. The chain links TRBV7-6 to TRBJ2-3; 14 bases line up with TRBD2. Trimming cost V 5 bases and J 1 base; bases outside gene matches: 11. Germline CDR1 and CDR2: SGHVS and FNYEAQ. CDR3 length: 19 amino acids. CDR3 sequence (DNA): TGTGCCAGCAGCCGCCCGGGACTAGCGGGAGCTTTCGGCACAGATACGCAGTATTTT. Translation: CASSRPGLAGAFGTDTQYF.

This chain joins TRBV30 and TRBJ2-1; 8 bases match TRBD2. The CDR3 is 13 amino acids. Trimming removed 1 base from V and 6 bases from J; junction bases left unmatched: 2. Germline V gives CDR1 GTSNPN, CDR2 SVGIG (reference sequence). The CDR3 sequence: CAWSGLASNEQFF. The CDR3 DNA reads TGTGCCTGGAGTGGACTAGCGTCCAATGAGCAGTTCTTC.

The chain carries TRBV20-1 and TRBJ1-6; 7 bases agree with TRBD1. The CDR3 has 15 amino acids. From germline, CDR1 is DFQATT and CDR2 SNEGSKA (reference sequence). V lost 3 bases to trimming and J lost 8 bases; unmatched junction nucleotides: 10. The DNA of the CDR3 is TGCAGTGCTAGTGGAGGAGGAGGGGGCGATTCACCCCTCCACTTT. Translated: CSASGGGGGDSPLHF.

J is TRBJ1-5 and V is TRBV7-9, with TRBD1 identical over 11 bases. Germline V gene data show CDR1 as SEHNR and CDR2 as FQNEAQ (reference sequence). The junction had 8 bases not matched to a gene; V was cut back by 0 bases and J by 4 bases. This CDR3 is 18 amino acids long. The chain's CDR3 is CASSLALAGTGGNQPQHF. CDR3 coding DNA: TGTGCCAGCAGCTTAGCGTTGGCTGGGACAGGGGGTAATCAGCCCCAGCATTTT.

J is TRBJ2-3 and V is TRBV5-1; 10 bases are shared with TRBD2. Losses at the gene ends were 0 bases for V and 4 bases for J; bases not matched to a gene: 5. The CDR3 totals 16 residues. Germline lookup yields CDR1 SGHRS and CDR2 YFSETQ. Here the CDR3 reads CASSLGTLAGADTQYF. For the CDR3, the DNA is TGCGCCAGCAGCTTGGGGACTCTAGCGGGAGCAGATACGCAGTATTTT. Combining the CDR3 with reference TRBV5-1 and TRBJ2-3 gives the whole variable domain KAGVTQTPRYLIKTRGQQVTLSCSPISGHRSVSWYQQTPGQGLQFLFEYFSETQRNKGNFPGRFSGRQFSNSRSEMNVSTLELGDSALYLCASSLGTLAGADTQYFGPGTRLTVL.

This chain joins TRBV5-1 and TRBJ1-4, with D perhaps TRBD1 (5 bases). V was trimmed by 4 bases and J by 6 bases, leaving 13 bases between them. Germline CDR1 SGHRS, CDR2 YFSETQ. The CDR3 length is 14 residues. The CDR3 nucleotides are TGCGCCAGCAGCACGGGCAGAGGGGATGAAAAACTGTTTTTT. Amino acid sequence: CASSTGRGDEKLFF.

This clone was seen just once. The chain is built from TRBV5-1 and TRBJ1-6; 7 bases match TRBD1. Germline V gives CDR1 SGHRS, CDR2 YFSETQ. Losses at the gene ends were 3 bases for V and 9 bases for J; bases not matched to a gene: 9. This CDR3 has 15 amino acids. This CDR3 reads CASSSGEGAGSPLHF. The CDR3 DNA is TGCGCCAGCAGCTCTGGTGAGGGGGCCGGTTCACCCCTCCACTTT.

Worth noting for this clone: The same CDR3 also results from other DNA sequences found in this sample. The CDR3 loop reads CASSLGGYEQYF. The CDR3 bases are TGTGCCAGCAGCCTAGGGGGCTACGAGCAGTACTTC. This chain uses TRBV3-1 (or the pseudogene TRBV3-2) with TRBJ2-7; tentative D call: TRBD1 (6 bases). V lost 4 bases to trimming and J lost 3 bases, with 7 bases between them. CDR1 LGHDT and CDR2 YNNKEL come from the germline V gene (reference sequence). The CDR3 has 12 amino acids.

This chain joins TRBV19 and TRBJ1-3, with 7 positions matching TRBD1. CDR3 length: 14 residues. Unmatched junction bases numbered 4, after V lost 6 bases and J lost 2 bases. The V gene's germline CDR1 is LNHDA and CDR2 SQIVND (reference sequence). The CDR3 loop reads CASSQQGPGNTIYF. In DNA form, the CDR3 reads TGTGCCAGTAGCCAACAGGGGCCTGGAAACACCATATATTTT.

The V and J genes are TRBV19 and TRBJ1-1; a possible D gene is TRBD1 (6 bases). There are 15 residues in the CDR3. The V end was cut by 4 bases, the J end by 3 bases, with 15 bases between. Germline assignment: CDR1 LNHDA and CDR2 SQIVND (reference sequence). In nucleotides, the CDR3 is TGTGCCAGTAGTAACATCGGCGGACAGTACACTGAAGCTTTCTTT. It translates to CASSNIGGQYTEAFF. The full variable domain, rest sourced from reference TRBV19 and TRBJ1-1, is DGGITQSPKYLFRKEGQNVTLSCEQNLNHDAMYWYRQDPGQGLRLIYYSQIVNDFQKGDIAEGYSVSREKKESFPLTVTSAQKNPTAFYLCASSNIGGQYTEAFFGQGTRLTVV.

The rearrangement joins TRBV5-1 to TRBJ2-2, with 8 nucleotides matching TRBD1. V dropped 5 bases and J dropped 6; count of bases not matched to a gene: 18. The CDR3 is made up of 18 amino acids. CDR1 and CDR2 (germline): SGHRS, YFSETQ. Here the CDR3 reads CASSPPWTGLLKAGELFF. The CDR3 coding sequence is TGCGCCAGCAGTCCCCCCTGGACAGGGCTTCTCAAGGCCGGGGAGCTGTTTTTT.

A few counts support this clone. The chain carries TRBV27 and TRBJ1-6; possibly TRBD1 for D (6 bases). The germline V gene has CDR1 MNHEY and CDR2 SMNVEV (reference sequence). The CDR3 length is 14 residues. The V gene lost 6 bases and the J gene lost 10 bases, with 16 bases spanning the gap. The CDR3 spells CASRTDARGSPLHF. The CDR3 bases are TGTGCCAGCAGGACCGACGCTAGGGGGTCACCCCTCCACTTT.

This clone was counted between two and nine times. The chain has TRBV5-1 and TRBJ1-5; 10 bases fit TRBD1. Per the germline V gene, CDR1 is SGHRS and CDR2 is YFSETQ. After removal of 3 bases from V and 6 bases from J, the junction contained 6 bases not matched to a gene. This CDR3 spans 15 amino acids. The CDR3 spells CASSYGQGDGQPQHF. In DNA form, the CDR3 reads TGCGCCAGCAGCTACGGACAGGGGGATGGTCAGCCCCAGCATTTT.

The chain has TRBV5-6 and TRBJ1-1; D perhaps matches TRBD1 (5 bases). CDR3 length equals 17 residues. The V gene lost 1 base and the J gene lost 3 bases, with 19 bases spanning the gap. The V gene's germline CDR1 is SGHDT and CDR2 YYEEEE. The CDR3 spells CASSLYRWGRGDTEAFF. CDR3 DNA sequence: TGTGCCAGCAGCTTGTACAGGTGGGGTCGAGGTGACACTGAAGCTTTCTTT.

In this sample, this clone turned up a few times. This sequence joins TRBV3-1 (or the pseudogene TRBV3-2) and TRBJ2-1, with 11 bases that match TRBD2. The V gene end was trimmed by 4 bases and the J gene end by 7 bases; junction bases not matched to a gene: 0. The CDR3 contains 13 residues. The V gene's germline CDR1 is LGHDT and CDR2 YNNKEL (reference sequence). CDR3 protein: CASSLAGGNEQFF. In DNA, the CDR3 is TGTGCCAGCAGCCTAGCGGGGGGGAATGAGCAGTTCTTC.

In DNA, the CDR3 is TGTGCCAGTATCGAGGGTACAGATACGCAGTATTTT. This translates into CASIEGTDTQYF. V gene TRBV3-1 (or the pseudogene TRBV3-2) combines with J gene TRBJ2-3; the D gene is possibly TRBD2 (5 bases). The CDR3 length is 12 residues. With 9 bases removed from V and 3 bases from J, the gap between germline ends came to 10 bases. CDR1 and CDR2 (germline): LGHDT, YNNKEL (reference sequence).

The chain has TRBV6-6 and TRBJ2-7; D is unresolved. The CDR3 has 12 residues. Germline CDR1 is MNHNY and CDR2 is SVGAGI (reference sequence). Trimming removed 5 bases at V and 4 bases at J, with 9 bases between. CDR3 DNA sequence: TGTGCCAGCAGTAAGGGCCTTTACGAGCAGTACTTC. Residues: CASSKGLYEQYF.

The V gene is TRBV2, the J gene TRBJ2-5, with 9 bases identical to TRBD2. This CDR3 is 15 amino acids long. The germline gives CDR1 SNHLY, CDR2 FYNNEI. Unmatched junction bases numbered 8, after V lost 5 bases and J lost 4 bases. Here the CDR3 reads CASSSSGGIIETQYF. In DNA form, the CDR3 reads TGTGCCAGCAGTTCGAGCGGGGGGATAATAGAGACCCAGTACTTC.

DNA of the CDR3: TGTGCCAGCAGTACAGGGACTCCGAGTACGCAGTATTTT. Amino acid sequence: CASSTGTPSTQYF. The V and J genes are TRBV6-5 and TRBJ2-3, with D tentatively TRBD1 or TRBD2 (6 bases each). CDR1 and CDR2 (germline): MNHEY, SVGAGI. The CDR3 has 13 amino acids. The germline V and J ends were trimmed by 5 bases and 8 bases, with 14 bases remaining between them.

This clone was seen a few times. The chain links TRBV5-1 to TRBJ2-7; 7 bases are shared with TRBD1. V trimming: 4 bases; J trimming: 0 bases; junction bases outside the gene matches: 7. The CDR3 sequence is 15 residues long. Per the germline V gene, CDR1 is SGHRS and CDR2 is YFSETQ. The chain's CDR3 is CASSGIDRASYEQYF. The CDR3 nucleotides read TGCGCCAGCAGCGGGATCGACAGGGCCTCCTACGAGCAGTACTTC.

The chain's CDR3 is CASRAGQGAYYGYTF. For the CDR3, the DNA is TGTGCCAGTAGGGCGGGACAGGGGGCTTACTATGGCTACACCTTC. J is TRBJ1-2 and V is TRBV19; the match to TRBD1 covers 12 bases. Trimming removed 6 bases from V and 3 bases from J; junction bases left unmatched: 5. Germline CDR1 LNHDA, CDR2 SQIVND (reference sequence). The CDR3 extends over 15 amino acids. Filled out from reference TRBV19 and TRBJ1-2, the complete variable domain reads DGGITQSPKYLFRKEGQNVTLSCEQNLNHDAMYWYRQDPGQGLRLIYYSQIVNDFQKGDIAEGYSVSREKKESFPLTVTSAQKNPTAFYLCASRAGQGAYYGYTFGSGTRLTVV.

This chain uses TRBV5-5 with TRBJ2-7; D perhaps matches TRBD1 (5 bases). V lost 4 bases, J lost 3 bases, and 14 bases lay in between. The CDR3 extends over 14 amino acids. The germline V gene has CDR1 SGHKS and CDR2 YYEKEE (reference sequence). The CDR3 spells CASSGGQMIYEQYF. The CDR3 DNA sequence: TGTGCCAGCAGCGGCGGACAAATGATCTACGAGCAGTACTTC.

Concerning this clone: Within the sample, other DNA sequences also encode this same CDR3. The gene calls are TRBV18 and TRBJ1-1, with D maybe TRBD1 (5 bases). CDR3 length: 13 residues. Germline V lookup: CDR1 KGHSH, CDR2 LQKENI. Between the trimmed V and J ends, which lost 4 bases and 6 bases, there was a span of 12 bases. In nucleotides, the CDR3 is TGTGCCAGCTCACGCGCCACGGGGGCTGAAGCTTTCTTT. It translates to CASSRATGAEAFF. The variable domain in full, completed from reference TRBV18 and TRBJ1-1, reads NAGVMQNPRHLVRRRGQEARLRCSPMKGHSHVYWYRQLPEEGLKFMVYLQKENIIDESGMPKERFSAEFPKEGPSILRIQQVVRGDSAAYFCASSRATGAEAFFGQGTRLTVV.

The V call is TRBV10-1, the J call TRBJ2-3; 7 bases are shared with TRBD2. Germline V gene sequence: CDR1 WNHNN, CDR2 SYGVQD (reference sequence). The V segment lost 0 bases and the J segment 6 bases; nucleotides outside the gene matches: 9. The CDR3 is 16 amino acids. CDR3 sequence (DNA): TGCGCCAGCAGTGAGTCCCGAGGGAGGGACTCTGATACGCAGTATTTT. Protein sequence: CASSESRGRDSDTQYF.

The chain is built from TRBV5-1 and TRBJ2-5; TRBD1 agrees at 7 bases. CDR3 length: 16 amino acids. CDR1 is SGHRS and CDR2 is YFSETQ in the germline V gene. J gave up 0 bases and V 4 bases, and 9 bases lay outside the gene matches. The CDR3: CASSTGTAWYQETQYF. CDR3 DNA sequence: TGCGCCAGCAGCACCGGGACAGCTTGGTACCAAGAGACCCAGTACTTC. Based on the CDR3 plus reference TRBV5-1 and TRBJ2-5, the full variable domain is KAGVTQTPRYLIKTRGQQVTLSCSPISGHRSVSWYQQTPGQGLQFLFEYFSETQRNKGNFPGRFSGRQFSNSRSEMNVSTLELGDSALYLCASSTGTAWYQETQYFGPGTRLLVL.

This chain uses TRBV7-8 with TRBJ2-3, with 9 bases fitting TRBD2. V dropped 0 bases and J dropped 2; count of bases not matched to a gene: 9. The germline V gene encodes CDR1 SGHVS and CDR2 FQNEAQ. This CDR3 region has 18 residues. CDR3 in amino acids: CASSLAREVAGVTDTQYF. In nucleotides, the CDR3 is TGTGCCAGCAGCTTAGCTAGGGAGGTAGCGGGAGTCACAGATACGCAGTATTTT.

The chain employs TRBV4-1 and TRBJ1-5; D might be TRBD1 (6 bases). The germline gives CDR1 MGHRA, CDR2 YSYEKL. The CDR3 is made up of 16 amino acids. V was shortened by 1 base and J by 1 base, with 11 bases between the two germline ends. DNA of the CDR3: TGCGCCAGCAGCCAAGGCGGGGGCGAAAGCAATCAGCCCCAGCATTTT. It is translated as CASSQGGGESNQPQHF.

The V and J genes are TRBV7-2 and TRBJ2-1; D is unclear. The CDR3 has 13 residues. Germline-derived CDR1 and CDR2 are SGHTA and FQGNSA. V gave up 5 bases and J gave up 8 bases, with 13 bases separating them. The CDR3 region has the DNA TGTGCCAGCAGCCCCCCTAGGCCCCATGAGCAGTTCTTC. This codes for CASSPPRPHEQFF.

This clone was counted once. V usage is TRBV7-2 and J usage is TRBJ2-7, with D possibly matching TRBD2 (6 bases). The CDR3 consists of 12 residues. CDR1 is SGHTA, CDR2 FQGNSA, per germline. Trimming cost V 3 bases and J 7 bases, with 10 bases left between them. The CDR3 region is CASSFSRGEQYF. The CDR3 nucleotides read TGTGCCAGCAGCTTCAGCCGGGGGGAGCAGTACTTC. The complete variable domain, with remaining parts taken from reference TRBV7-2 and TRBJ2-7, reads GAGVSQSPSNKVTEKGKDVELRCDPISGHTALYWYRQSLGQGLEFLIYFQGNSAPDKSGLPSDRFSAERTGGSVSTLTIQRTQQEDSAVYLCASSFSRGEQYFGPGTRLTVT.